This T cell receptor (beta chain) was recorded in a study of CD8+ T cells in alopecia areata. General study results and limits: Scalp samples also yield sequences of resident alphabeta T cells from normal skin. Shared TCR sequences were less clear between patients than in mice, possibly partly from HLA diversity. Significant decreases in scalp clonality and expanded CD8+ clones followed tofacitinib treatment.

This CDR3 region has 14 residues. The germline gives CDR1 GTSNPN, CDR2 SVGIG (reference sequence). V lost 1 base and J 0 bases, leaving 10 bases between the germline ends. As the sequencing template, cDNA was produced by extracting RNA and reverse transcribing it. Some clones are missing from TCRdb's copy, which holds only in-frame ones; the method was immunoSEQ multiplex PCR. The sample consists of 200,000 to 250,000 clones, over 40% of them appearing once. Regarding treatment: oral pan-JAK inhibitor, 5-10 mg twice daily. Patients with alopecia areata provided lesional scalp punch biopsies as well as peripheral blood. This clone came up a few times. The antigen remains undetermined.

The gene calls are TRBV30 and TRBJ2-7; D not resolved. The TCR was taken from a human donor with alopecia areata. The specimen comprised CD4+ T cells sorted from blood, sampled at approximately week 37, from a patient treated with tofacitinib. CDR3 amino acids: CAWSESGLSYEQYF. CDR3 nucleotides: TGTGCCTGGAGTGAAAGTGGGCTCTCCTACGAGCAGTACTTC.